These 26 T cell receptor beta chains were sequenced from one sample in a study of blood T cell repertoires in COVID-19. Clones were read by immunoSEQ multiplex PCR, and TCRdb kept only the in-frame ones, dropping some. The sample shows about 180,000 clones, less than 90% of them seen only once. The source material was PBMCs or T cells enriched from blood (not recorded which). All receptors come from a human donor with acute COVID-19. The donor label of this sample is uncertain.

The chain uses TRBV11-2 and TRBJ2-7; a possible D gene is TRBD2 (6 bases). V shed 3 bases and J shed 0 bases, with 24 bases lying between them. CDR1 is SGHAT and CDR2 is FQNNGV in the germline V gene. The CDR3 contains 19 residues. This chain's CDR3 is CASSFRGGLGERGSYEQYF. The CDR3, as DNA: TGTGCCAGCAGCTTCCGGGGAGGTTTGGGGGAAAGGGGCTCCTACGAGCAGTACTTC.

V and J are TRBV12-5 and TRBJ2-1, with a weak D call TRBD1 (5 bases). CDR3 length: 12 residues. The V gene lost 3 bases and the J gene lost 7 bases, with 7 bases spanning the gap. Germline lookup yields CDR1 LGHNT and CDR2 FRNRAP. This chain's CDR3 is CASGFTGNEQFF. CDR3 bases: TGTGCTAGTGGTTTCACAGGTAATGAGCAGTTCTTC.

The J gene is TRBJ2-3, the V gene TRBV18; D might be TRBD1 (5 bases). The CDR3 contains 13 residues. V was shortened by 6 bases and J by 6 bases, with 13 bases between the two germline ends. Germline V gene lookup returns CDR1 KGHSH and CDR2 LQKENI. Here the CDR3 DNA reads TGTGCCAGCTCCCTGAGGTGGGGCGATACGCAGTATTTT. Amino acid sequence: CASSLRWGDTQYF.

Of note for this clone: Distinct nucleotide sequences in the sample also encode this CDR3. The chain uses TRBV6-2 or TRBV6-3 and TRBJ1-2, with no clear D. This CDR3 has 11 residues. CDR1 and CDR2 (germline): MNHEY, SVGEGT. Between the trimmed V and J ends, which lost 2 bases and 8 bases, there was a span of 6 bases. The CDR3 nucleotides read TGTGCCAGCAGTTACAGAGGGGGCTACACCTTC. Encoded protein: CASSYRGGYTF.

The chain recombines TRBV4-2 with TRBJ1-6; 7 bases are a match to TRBD1. CDR3 length: 12 residues. J lost 13 bases, V lost 3 bases, and 3 bases had no gene match. Germline values: CDR1 LGHNA, CDR2 YNFKEQ. CDR3 nucleotide sequence: TGTGCCAGCAGCCAGGACAGGACTCCCCTCCACTTT. Translation: CASSQDRTPLHF.

The chain combines TRBV25-1 with TRBJ2-7, with 7 bases aligning to TRBD1. This CDR3 spans 15 amino acids. V trimming: 4 bases; J trimming: 1 base; junction bases outside the gene matches: 7. CDR1 is MGHDK, CDR2 SYGVNS, per germline. DNA for the CDR3: TGTGCCAGCAGTGCTAGGGGGCGCTTATCCTACGAGCAGTACTTC. Translating it yields CASSARGRLSYEQYF.

V and J are TRBV7-3 and TRBJ2-5; 12 positions match TRBD2. CDR3 length: 16 amino acids. Germline CDR1 reads SGHTA; CDR2 reads FQGTGA. Trimming cost V 4 bases and J 5 bases; bases outside gene matches: 8. In DNA form, the CDR3 reads TGTGCCAGCAGCTGGGGACTAGCGGGCCCAGGCGAGACCCAGTACTTC. Translated: CASSWGLAGPGETQYF.

The V and J genes are TRBV19 and TRBJ2-7; D perhaps matches TRBD2 (6 bases). The CDR3 runs to 13 residues. The germline V gene has CDR1 LNHDA and CDR2 SQIVND (reference sequence). Trimming stripped 3 bases from V and 5 bases from J, with 11 bases between. CDR3 DNA sequence: TGTGCCAGTAGTATCGGGGGAATGAACGAGCAGTACTTC. It codes for CASSIGGMNEQYF.

This clone was observed once. V gene TRBV21-1 combines with J gene TRBJ1-5; the D call of TRBD1 is as the table states it, not checked on the DNA. TRBV21-1 has pseudogene status. The CDR3 is 15 amino acids. DNA for the CDR3: TGTGCCAGCGGGGGACAGGGGATTATCAATCAGCCCCAGCATTTT. The encoded protein is CASGGQGIINQPQHF.

The genes are TRBV30 and TRBJ1-6, with TRBD1 identical over 8 bases. CDR3 length equals 19 residues. V shed 4 bases and J 5 bases; nucleotides not matched to a gene: 19. The V gene's germline CDR1 is GTSNPN and CDR2 SVGIG (reference sequence). CDR3: CAWNRGRPTSYGHNSPLHF. Written as DNA, the CDR3 is TGTGCCTGGAACAGGGGGAGGCCTACCTCCTATGGACATAATTCACCCCTCCACTTT.

The chain carries TRBV19 and TRBJ1-2; D is unresolved. In germline, CDR1 is LNHDA, CDR2 SQIVND (reference sequence). V lost 6 bases and J 1 base, leaving 9 bases between the germline ends. This CDR3 comprises 13 residues. The DNA for the CDR3 is TGTGCCAGTAGGGGCAGGCTTAACTATGGCTACACCTTC. It translates to CASRGRLNYGYTF.

V is TRBV7-7 and J is TRBJ2-7; D is unresolved. The CDR3 runs 12 residues. Trimming left V 8 bases short and J 4 bases short, with 12 bases between. CDR1 is SSHAT and CDR2 is FNYEAQ in the germline V gene (reference sequence). CDR3 coding DNA: TGTGCCAGCGTCAGAAAATCTTACGAGCAGTACTTC. Translating gives CASVRKSYEQYF.

The genes are TRBV5-6 and TRBJ2-3; D gene uncertain. The CDR3 is 15 amino acids. V was cut by 1 base and J by 6 bases, with 15 bases left in between. Germline V gene sequence: CDR1 SGHDT, CDR2 YYEEEE. CDR3 in amino acids: CASSLILEGGDTQYF. The CDR3 nucleotides are TGTGCCAGCAGCTTGATCCTAGAAGGTGGCGATACGCAGTATTTT.

CDR3 in DNA: TGTGCCAGCAGCCCGGACAGCGGGGAGCTGTTTTTT. As protein: CASSPDSGELFF. The J gene is TRBJ2-2, the V gene TRBV7-9, with a tentative D call TRBD1 (6 bases). The CDR3 length is 12 residues. Trimming took 5 bases from V and 7 from J, leaving 8 bases between them. Per germline, CDR1 SEHNR and CDR2 FQNEAQ (reference sequence). The entire variable domain, with the rest obtained from reference TRBV7-9 and TRBJ2-2, is as follows: DTGVSQNPRHKITKRGQNVTFRCDPISEHNRLYWYRQTLGQGPEFLTYFQNEAQLEKSRLLSDRFSAERPKGSFSTLEIQRTEQGDSAMYLCASSPDSGELFFGEGSRLTVL.

This chain links TRBV12-3 or TRBV12-4 with TRBJ1-4; D unclear. The V end was cut by 3 bases, the J end by 8 bases, with 7 bases between. This CDR3 region has 12 residues. This CDR3 reads CASSLTGEKLFF. CDR3 in DNA: TGTGCCAGCAGTTTGACTGGCGAAAAACTGTTTTTT.

The chain is built from TRBV5-1 and TRBJ2-7; the D gene is possibly TRBD2 (5 bases). CDR1 is SGHRS, CDR2 YFSETQ, per germline. V dropped 0 bases and J dropped 0 bases, with 10 bases sitting between them. There are 15 residues in the CDR3. CDR3 in DNA: TGCGCCAGCAGCTTGGTCCGAGGGAGCTCCTACGAGCAGTACTTC. This encodes CASSLVRGSSYEQYF.

The chain couples TRBV18 to TRBJ1-1, with D possibly matching TRBD1 (6 bases). Germline CDR1 reads KGHSH; CDR2 reads LQKENI. With 0 bases removed from V and 0 bases from J, the gap between germline ends came to 11 bases. This CDR3 has 16 residues. The CDR3 nucleotides read TGTGCCAGCTCACCACCGACGGGACACCTGAACACTGAAGCTTTCTTT. It specifies CASSPPTGHLNTEAFF.

The chain joins TRBV6-5 to TRBJ1-4, with 7 bases that match TRBD1. The germline V gene has CDR1 MNHEY and CDR2 SVGAGI. With 6 bases clipped from V and 4 bases from J, the junction kept 2 bases outside the gene matches. This CDR3 comprises 13 residues. The CDR3 bases are TGTGCCAGCAGGACAGGGTTTAATGAAAAACTGTTTTTT. It encodes CASRTGFNEKLFF.

The rearrangement uses TRBV13 and TRBJ2-7, with D maybe TRBD1 (6 bases). The germline gives CDR1 PRHDT, CDR2 FYEKMQ (reference sequence). The CDR3 contains 14 residues. Deletions cut 6 bases from V and 0 bases from J, with 12 bases between. The DNA for the CDR3 is TGTGCCAGCAGAGGGGGTGTCAGCTCCTACGAGCAGTACTTC. Its protein is CASRGGVSSYEQYF.

The chain carries TRBV7-2 and TRBJ2-1; D is possibly TRBD1 (6 bases). Germline V CDR1 and CDR2: SGHTA, FQGNSA. The CDR3 runs to 14 residues. V was clipped by 5 bases and J by 7 bases, with 15 bases between them. CDR3 bases: TGTGCCAGCAGCCCGACTTGGGGGCGGAATGAGCAGTTCTTC. It translates to CASSPTWGRNEQFF.

The chain has TRBV10-3 and TRBJ2-7; 9 nucleotides align to TRBD2. The J segment lost 0 bases and the V segment lost 4 bases, leaving 4 bases of the junction unmatched. The CDR3 is 15 residues long. Germline CDR1 reads ENHRY; CDR2 reads SYGVKD. The CDR3 loop reads CAISVYSGSSYEQYF. The DNA of the CDR3 is TGTGCCATCAGTGTTTATAGCGGGAGCTCCTACGAGCAGTACTTC.

The chain links TRBV21-1 to TRBJ1-3. TRBV21-1 is marked as a pseudogene. The CDR3 consists of 16 residues. The CDR3 region is CASSKTAGSSGNTIYF. The DNA for the CDR3 is TGTGCCAGCAGCAAAACGGCGGGTTCCTCTGGAAACACCATATATTTT.

This chain uses TRBV30 with TRBJ1-5; D remains ambiguous. The CDR3 runs 14 residues. The germline V and J ends were trimmed by 2 bases and 6 bases, with 14 bases remaining between them. Per the germline V gene, CDR1 is GTSNPN and CDR2 is SVGIG (reference sequence). The CDR3 nucleotides are TGTGCCTGGAGTAGAGGGCAGGACGGTCAGCCCCAGCATTTT. Its protein is CAWSRGQDGQPQHF.

The J gene is TRBJ2-7, the V gene TRBV4-2; tentatively, D is TRBD2 (5 bases). The CDR3 runs to 14 residues. Germline-derived CDR1 and CDR2 are LGHNA and YNFKEQ. V was trimmed by 0 bases and J by 4 bases, leaving 10 bases between them. CDR3 DNA sequence: TGTGCCAGCAGCCAAGATAGAGGGCAGTACGAGCAGTACTTC. Protein product: CASSQDRGQYEQYF.

The rearrangement joins TRBV6-6 to TRBJ2-7, with D perhaps matching TRBD1 (5 bases). Germline CDR1 reads MNHNY; CDR2 reads SVGAGI (reference sequence). The CDR3 sequence is 12 residues long. V lost 7 bases to trimming and J lost 2 bases, with 9 bases between them. The CDR3 region has the DNA TGTGCCAGCACCGACAGTACCTACGAGCAGTACTTC. Encoded protein: CASTDSTYEQYF.

The rearrangement uses TRBV4-3 and TRBJ1-6; D gene unclear. V was clipped by 1 base and J by 6 bases, with 10 bases between them. The CDR3 has 15 residues. Germline CDR1 LGHNA, CDR2 YSLEER. CDR3 amino acids: CASSQGAVINSPLHF. CDR3 coding DNA: TGCGCCAGCAGCCAAGGGGCAGTTATTAATTCACCCCTCCACTTT.